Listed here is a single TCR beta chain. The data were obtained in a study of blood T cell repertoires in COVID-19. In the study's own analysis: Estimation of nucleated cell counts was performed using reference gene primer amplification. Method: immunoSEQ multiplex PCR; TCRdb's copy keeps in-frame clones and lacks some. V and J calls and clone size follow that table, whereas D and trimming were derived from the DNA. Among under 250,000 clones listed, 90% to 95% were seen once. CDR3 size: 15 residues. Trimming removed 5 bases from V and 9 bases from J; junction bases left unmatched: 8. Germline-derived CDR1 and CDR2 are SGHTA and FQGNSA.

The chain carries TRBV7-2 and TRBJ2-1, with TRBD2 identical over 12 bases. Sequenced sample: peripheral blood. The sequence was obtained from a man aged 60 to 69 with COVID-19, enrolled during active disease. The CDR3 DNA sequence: TGTGCCAGCAGCCCACCTAGCGGGAGGGCCACTGAGCAGTTCTTC. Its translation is CASSPPSGRATEQFF.